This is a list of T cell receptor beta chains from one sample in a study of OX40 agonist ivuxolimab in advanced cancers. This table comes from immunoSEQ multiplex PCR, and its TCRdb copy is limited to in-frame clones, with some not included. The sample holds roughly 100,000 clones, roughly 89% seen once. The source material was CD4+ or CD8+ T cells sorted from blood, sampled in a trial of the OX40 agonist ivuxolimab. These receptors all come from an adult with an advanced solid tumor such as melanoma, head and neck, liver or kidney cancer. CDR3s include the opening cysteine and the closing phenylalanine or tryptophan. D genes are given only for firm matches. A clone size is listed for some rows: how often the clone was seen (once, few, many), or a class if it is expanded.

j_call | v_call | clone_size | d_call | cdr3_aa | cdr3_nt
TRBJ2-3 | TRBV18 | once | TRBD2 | CASSPPGLATGTDTQYF | TGTGCCAGCTCACCGCCGGGACTAGCGACCGGCACAGATACGCAGTATTTT
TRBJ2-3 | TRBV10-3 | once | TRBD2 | CAISEGGLAGGDTQYF | TGTGCCATCAGTGAGGGTGGGCTAGCGGGGGGTGATACGCAGTATTTT
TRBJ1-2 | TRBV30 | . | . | CAWNPGLYGYTF | TGTGCCTGGAATCCGGGGCTCTATGGCTACACCTTC
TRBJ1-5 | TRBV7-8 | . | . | CASSSPGGQGGSNQPQHF | TGTGCCAGCAGCTCCCCCGGTGGCCAGGGAGGGAGCAATCAGCCCCAGCATTTT
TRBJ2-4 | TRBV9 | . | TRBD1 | CASSPRLDRDGKNIQYF | TGTGCCAGCAGCCCCCGCCTCGACAGGGATGGCAAAAACATTCAGTACTTC
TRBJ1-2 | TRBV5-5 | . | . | CASSLAAGEGSGYTF | TGTGCCAGCAGCTTGGCCGCGGGGGAGGGCTCTGGCTACACCTTC
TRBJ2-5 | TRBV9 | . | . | CASSVNSQETQYF | TGTGCCAGCAGCGTAAACAGTCAAGAGACCCAGTACTTC
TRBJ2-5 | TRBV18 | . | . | CASSPRDGETQYF | TGTGCCAGCTCACCCAGGGACGGGGAGACCCAGTACTTC
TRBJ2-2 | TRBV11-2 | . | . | CASSLDQGNTGELFF | TGTGCCAGCAGCTTAGACCAGGGGAACACCGGGGAGCTGTTTTTT
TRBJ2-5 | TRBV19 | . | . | CASSMGQGGETQYF | TGTGCCAGTAGTATGGGGCAGGGTGGGGAGACCCAGTACTTC
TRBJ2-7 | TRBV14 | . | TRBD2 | CASSQLAGVPGEQYF | TGTGCCAGCAGCCAACTAGCGGGAGTTCCGGGGGAGCAGTACTTC
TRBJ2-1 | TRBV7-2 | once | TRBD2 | CASSRGGAGGPREQFF | TGTGCCAGCAGCCGGGGGGGAGCGGGAGGGCCTAGGGAGCAGTTCTTC
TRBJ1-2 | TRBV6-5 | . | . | CASSYSTGGNYGYTF | TGTGCCAGCAGTTACTCAACAGGCGGGAACTATGGCTACACCTTC
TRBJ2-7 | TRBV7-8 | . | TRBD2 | CASSQMGLAADYEQYF | TGTGCCAGCAGCCAAATGGGACTAGCGGCTGACTACGAGCAGTACTTC
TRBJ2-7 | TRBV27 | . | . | CASSKTGPYEQYF | TGTGCCAGCAGTAAAACTGGTCCCTACGAGCAGTACTTC
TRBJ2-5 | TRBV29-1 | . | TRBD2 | CSVDRAGGHRETQYF | TGCAGCGTTGACAGAGCGGGAGGCCACAGGGAGACCCAGTACTTC
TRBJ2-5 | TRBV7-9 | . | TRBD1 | CASSYYRGEETQYF | TGTGCCAGCAGCTATTACAGGGGAGAAGAGACCCAGTACTTC
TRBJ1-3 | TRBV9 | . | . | CASSPRDISSGNTIYF | TGTGCCAGCAGCCCCCGGGATATCAGCTCTGGAAACACCATATATTTT
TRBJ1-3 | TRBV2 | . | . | CATTQDSGNTIYF | TGTGCCACCACACAGGACTCTGGAAACACCATATATTTT
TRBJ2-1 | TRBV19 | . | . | CASSIEAGSNEQFF | TGTGCCAGTAGTATAGAGGCGGGGTCCAATGAGCAGTTCTTC
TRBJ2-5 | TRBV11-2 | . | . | CASSQVGETQYF | TGTGCCAGCAGCCAGGTCGGAGAGACCCAGTACTTC
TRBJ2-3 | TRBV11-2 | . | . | CASSLQTGTSTDTQYF | TGTGCCAGCAGCTTACAGACAGGGACTAGCACAGATACGCAGTATTTT
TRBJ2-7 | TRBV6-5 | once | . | CASSSGTDVMEQYF | TGTGCCAGCAGTTCCGGGACGGATGTCATGGAGCAGTACTTC
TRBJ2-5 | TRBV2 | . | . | CASSGPYQETQYF | TGTGCCAGCAGTGGACCCTATCAAGAGACCCAGTACTTC
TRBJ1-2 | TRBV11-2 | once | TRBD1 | CASSFGPGGPYGYTF | TGTGCCAGCAGCTTTGGACCAGGGGGTCCCTATGGCTACACCTTC
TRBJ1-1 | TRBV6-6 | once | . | CASTIPRTAVNTEAFF | TGTGCCAGCACTATCCCGCGGACAGCAGTGAACACTGAAGCTTTCTTT
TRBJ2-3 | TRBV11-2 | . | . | CASSLGSLATDTQYF | TGTGCCAGCAGCTTAGGGTCGTTAGCGACAGATACGCAGTATTTT
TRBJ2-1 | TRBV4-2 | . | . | CASSQDYTYNEQFF | TGTGCCAGCAGCCAAGATTATACATACAATGAGCAGTTCTTC
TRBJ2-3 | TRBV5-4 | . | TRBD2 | CASSPRLAGDTDTQYF | TGTGCCAGCAGCCCCCGACTAGCGGGGGACACAGATACGCAGTATTTT
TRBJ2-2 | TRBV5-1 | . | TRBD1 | CASSLGQGMNTGELFF | TGCGCCAGCAGCTTAGGACAGGGGATGAACACCGGGGAGCTGTTTTTT
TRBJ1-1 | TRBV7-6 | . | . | CASSLAYRDTEAFF | TGTGCCAGCAGCTTAGCGTACAGGGACACTGAAGCTTTCTTT
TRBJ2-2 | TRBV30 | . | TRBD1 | CACPGTGTGELFF | TGTGCCTGCCCTGGGACAGGGACCGGGGAGCTGTTTTTT
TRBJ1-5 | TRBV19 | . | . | CASSIVYTQNQPQHF | TGTGCCAGTAGTATCGTTTATACACAAAATCAGCCCCAGCATTTT
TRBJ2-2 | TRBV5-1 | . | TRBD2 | CASKLAVANTGELFF | TGCGCCAGCAAACTAGCGGTCGCGAACACCGGGGAGCTGTTTTTT
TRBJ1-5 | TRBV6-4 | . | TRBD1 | CASSFSRDSPQHF | TGTGCCAGCAGTTTTTCCCGGGACAGCCCCCAGCATTTT
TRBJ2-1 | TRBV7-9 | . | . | CASSYQGHEQFF | TGTGCCAGCAGCTATCAGGGACATGAGCAGTTCTTC
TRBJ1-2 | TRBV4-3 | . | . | CASSRGGPVGGYTF | TGCGCCAGCAGCCGCGGTGGACCCGTCGGTGGCTACACCTTC
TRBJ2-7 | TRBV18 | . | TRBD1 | CASSPGDRGNYEQYF | TGTGCCAGCTCACCTGGGGACAGGGGGAACTACGAGCAGTACTTC
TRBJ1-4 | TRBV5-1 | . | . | CASSLQGDNEKLFF | TGCGCCAGCAGCTTACAGGGCGATAATGAAAAACTGTTTTTT
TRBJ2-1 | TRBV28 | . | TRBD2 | CASSPGSGSPSYNEQFF | TGTGCCAGCAGTCCCGGGAGCGGGAGCCCATCCTACAATGAGCAGTTCTTC
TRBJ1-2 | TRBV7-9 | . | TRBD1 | CASSLGDSFNYGYTF | TGTGCCAGCAGCTTAGGGGACAGCTTCAACTATGGCTACACCTTC
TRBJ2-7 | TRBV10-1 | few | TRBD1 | CASSGPVQGASYEQYF | TGCGCCAGCAGTGGCCCGGTCCAGGGGGCGTCCTACGAGCAGTACTTC
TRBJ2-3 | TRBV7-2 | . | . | CASSLQGGQGQDTQYF | TGTGCCAGCAGCCTACAAGGTGGGCAGGGTCAAGATACGCAGTATTTT
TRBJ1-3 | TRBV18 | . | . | CASSPGPRPGNTIYF | TGTGCCAGCTCACCTGGACCTAGGCCCGGAAACACCATATATTTT
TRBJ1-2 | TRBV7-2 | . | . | CATGFSARVGYTF | TGTGCCACCGGGTTCTCAGCGAGGGTTGGCTACACCTTC
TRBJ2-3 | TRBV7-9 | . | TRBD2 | CASRTSGTDTQYF | TGTGCCAGCCGGACTAGCGGGACAGATACGCAGTATTTT
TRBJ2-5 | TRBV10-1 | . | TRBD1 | CASSSQGARETQYF | TGCGCCAGCAGCTCACAGGGGGCTCGAGAGACCCAGTACTTC
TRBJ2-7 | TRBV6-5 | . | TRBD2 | CASGPAGPYEQYF | TGTGCCAGCGGCCCAGCGGGACCCTACGAGCAGTACTTC
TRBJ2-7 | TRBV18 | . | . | CASSIQDAGEQYF | TGTGCCAGCTCCATCCAGGACGCCGGGGAGCAGTACTTC
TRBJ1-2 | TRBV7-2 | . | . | CASSLHGGGYTF | TGTGCCAGCAGCTTACATGGAGGTGGCTACACCTTC
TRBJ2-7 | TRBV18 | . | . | CASSDGAPEQYF | TGTGCCAGCTCAGACGGGGCACCGGAGCAGTACTTC
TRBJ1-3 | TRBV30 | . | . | CASAPVTNTIYF | TGTGCCTCCGCCCCAGTGACAAACACCATATATTTT
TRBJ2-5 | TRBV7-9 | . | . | CASSLDIYQETQYF | TGTGCCAGCAGCTTAGACATCTACCAAGAGACCCAGTACTTC
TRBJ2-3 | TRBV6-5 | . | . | CASSFSGVDTQYF | TGTGCCAGCAGTTTCTCAGGGGTAGATACGCAGTATTTT